The 8 T cell receptor beta chains below were found in one sample sequenced in a study of identical twins. TCRdb re-called the 5' RACE reads with MiXCR, one entry per CDR3 protein. The sample includes fewer than 800,000 distinct CDR3 sequences, under 8.5% of them seen just once. These data also formed part of another study, on yellow fever vaccine responses in identical twins.

The sequenced sample consisted of PBMCs. These TCRs come from a woman under 30 in good health.

This clonotype has more than one count but fewer than ten. CDR3: CASTTGGPNQPQHF. As DNA, the CDR3 is TGTGCCAGCACAACAGGGGGCCCCAATCAGCCCCAGCATTTT. The V and J genes are TRBV12-3 or TRBV12-4 and TRBJ1-5; TRBD1 matches at 9 bases. Trimming removed 7 bases from V and 3 bases from J; junction bases left unmatched: 4. The CDR3 sequence is 14 residues long.

About this clonotype: At one end, the junction sequence differs from germline, possibly due to a read error. The chain couples TRBV20-1 to TRBJ1-2; 10 nucleotides line up with TRBD1. The CDR3 sequence is 15 residues long. Germline lookup yields CDR1 DFQATT and CDR2 SNEGSKA (reference sequence). The DNA for the CDR3 is TGCTGTGCTAGAGCTCGGGACAGGGGTTACTTTGGCTACACCTTC. The encoded protein is CCARARDRGYFGYTF.

The rearrangement joins TRBV18 to TRBJ1-1; a weak D match, TRBD1 (5 bases). The CDR3 runs to 13 residues. Per the germline V gene, CDR1 is KGHSH and CDR2 is LQKENI. The V gene lost 3 bases and the J gene lost 8 bases, with 13 bases spanning the gap. The CDR3 loop is CASSPSGSIEAFF. In nucleotides, the CDR3 is TGTGCCAGCTCACCGTCAGGGAGTATAGAAGCTTTCTTT.

This chain joins TRBV29-1 and TRBJ1-1, with D tentatively TRBD1 (6 bases). Germline assignment: CDR1 SQVTM and CDR2 ANQGSEA. V was pared by 0 bases and J by 4 bases, with 18 bases between. The CDR3 is 16 residues long. CDR3 DNA sequence: TGCAGCGTTGAAGATCGGGGGGCGGGAAGGGCCACTGAAGCTTTCTTT. Protein: CSVEDRGAGRATEAFF.

This clonotype appeared a few times. The chain joins TRBV5-1 to TRBJ2-2, with 11 positions matching TRBD2. Germline V gene data show CDR1 as SGHRS and CDR2 as YFSETQ. The ends lost 5 bases at V and 1 base at J; junction bases unmatched: 4. The CDR3 is made up of 16 amino acids. The DNA for the CDR3 is TGCGCCAGCAGTGAAGGGACTAGCGGGAACACCGGGGAGCTGTTTTTT. Residues: CASSEGTSGNTGELFF. Together with reference TRBV5-1 and TRBJ2-2, the CDR3 gives the full variable domain: KAGVTQTPRYLIKTRGQQVTLSCSPISGHRSVSWYQQTPGQGLQFLFEYFSETQRNKGNFPGRFSGRQFSNSRSEMNVSTLELGDSALYLCASSEGTSGNTGELFFGEGSRLTVL.

The chain uses TRBV12-3 or TRBV12-4 and TRBJ1-2; possible D gene TRBD1, 6 bases. The CDR3 has 14 amino acids. Trimming left V 6 bases short and J 2 bases short, with 13 bases between. The CDR3 coding sequence is TGTGCCAGCAGGGGACTCGGACAGAACTATGGCTACACCTTC. This sequence encodes CASRGLGQNYGYTF.

This clonotype was detected only a few times. This rearrangement joins TRBV3-1 to TRBJ2-1; tentatively, D is TRBD1 (6 bases). V was cut by 1 base and J by 2 bases, with 9 bases left in between. The CDR3 totals 15 residues. Germline V gives CDR1 LGHDT, CDR2 YNNKEL (reference sequence). The CDR3 sequence: CASSQVEGAYNEQFF. As DNA, the CDR3 is TGTGCCAGCAGCCAAGTAGAGGGGGCCTACAATGAGCAGTTCTTC.

This clonotype was observed many times. Written as DNA, the CDR3 is TGTGCCAGCAGCTTAGTCCCGTCCGGAATCTATAATTCACCCCTCCACTTT. Translating gives CASSLVPSGIYNSPLHF. This chain joins TRBV11-2 and TRBJ1-6; D is undetermined. Germline CDR1 and CDR2: SGHAT and FQNNGV. Trimming pared 1 base from V and 3 bases from J, leaving 13 bases between. The CDR3 is 17 amino acids.